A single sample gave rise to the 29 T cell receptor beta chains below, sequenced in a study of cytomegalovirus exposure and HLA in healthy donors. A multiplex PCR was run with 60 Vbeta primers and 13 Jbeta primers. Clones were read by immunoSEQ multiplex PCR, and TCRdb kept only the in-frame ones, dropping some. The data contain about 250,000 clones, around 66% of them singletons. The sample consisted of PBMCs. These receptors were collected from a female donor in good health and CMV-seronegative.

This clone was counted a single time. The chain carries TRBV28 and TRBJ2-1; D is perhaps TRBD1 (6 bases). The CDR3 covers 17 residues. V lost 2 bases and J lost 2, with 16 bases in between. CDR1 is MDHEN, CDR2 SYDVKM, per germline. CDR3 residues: CASSLDVIWGPYNEQFF. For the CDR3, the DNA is TGTGCCAGCAGTTTAGATGTAATTTGGGGGCCCTACAATGAGCAGTTCTTC.

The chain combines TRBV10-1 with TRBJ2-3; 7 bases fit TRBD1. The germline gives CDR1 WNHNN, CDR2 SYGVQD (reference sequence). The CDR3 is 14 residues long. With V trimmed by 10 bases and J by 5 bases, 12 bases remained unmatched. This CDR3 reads CAKTTTGLGDTQYF. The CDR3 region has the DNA TGCGCCAAAACAACGACAGGGTTGGGAGATACGCAGTATTTT.

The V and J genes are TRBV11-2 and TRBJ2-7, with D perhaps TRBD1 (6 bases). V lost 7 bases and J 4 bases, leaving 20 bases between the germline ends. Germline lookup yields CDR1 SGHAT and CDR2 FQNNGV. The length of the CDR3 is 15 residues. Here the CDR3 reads CASKSRQGRPYEQYF. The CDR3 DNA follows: TGTGCCAGCAAAAGTAGGCAGGGGCGGCCTTACGAGCAGTACTTC.

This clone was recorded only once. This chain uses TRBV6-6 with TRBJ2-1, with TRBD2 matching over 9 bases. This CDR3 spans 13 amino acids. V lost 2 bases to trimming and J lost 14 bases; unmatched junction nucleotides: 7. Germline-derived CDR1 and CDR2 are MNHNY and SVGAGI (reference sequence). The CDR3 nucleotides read TGTGCCAGCAGTTACGAGGTGGCGGGAGGGGAGTTCTTC. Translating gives CASSYEVAGGEFF.

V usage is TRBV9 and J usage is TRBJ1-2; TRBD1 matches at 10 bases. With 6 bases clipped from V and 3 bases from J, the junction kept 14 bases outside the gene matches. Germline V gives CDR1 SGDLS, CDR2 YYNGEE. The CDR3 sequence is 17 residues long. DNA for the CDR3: TGTGCCAGCACCTTACGGGACAGGGGAAGGGGGCACTATGGCTACACCTTC. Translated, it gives CASTLRDRGRGHYGYTF. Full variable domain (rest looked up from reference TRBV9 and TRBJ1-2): DSGVTQTPKHLITATGQRVTLRCSPRSGDLSVYWYQQSLDQGLQFLIQYYNGEERAKGNILERFSAQQFPDLHSELNLSSLELGDSALYFCASTLRDRGRGHYGYTFGSGTRLTVV.

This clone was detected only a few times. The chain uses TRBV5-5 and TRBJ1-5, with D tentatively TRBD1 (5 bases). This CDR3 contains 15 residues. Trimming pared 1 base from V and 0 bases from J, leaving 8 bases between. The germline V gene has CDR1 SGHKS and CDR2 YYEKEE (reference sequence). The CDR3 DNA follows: TGTGCCAGCAGCTTGAGGGGAAGTAGCAATCAGCCCCAGCATTTT. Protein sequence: CASSLRGSSNQPQHF.

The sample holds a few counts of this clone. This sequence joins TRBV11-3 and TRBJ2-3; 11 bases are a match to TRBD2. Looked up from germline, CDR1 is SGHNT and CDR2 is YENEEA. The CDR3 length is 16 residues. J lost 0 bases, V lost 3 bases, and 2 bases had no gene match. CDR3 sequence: CASSLGTSGSTDTQYF. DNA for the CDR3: TGTGCCAGCAGCTTGGGGACTAGCGGAAGCACAGATACGCAGTATTTT.

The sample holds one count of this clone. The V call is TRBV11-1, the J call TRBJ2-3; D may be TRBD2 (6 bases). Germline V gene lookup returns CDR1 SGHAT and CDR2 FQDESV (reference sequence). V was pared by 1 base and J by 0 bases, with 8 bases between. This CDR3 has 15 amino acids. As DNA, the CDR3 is TGTGCCAGCAGCTTAGAGGGGACTAGCACAGATACGCAGTATTTT. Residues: CASSLEGTSTDTQYF.

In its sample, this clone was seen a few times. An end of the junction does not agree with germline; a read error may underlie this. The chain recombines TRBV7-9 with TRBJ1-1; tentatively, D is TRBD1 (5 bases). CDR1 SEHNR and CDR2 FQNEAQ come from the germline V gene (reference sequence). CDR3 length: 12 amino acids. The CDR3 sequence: CSSSHGQAEAFF. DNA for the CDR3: TGTTCCAGCAGCCATGGACAAGCGGAAGCTTTCTTT.

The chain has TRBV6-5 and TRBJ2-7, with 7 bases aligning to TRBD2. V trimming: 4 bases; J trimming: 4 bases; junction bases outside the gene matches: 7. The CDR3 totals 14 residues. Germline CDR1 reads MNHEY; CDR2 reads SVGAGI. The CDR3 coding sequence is TGTGCCAGCAGTTTCGGACTAGTTGGTTACGAGCAGTACTTC. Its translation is CASSFGLVGYEQYF.

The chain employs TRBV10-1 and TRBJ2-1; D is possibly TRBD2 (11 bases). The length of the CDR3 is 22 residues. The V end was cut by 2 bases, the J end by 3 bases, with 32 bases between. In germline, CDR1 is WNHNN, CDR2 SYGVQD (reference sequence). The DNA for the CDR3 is TGCGCCAGCAGTGAGGGGACAGGGGTGAGAACTAGCGGGAGATCCCTCTACAATGAGCAGTTCTTC. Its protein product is CASSEGTGVRTSGRSLYNEQFF.

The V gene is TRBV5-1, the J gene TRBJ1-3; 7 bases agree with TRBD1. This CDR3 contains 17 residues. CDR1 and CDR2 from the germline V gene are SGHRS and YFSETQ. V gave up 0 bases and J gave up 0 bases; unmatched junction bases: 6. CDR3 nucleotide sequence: TGCGCCAGCAGCTTGGCCCCGGGACAGAACTCTGGAAACACCATATATTTT. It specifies CASSLAPGQNSGNTIYF.

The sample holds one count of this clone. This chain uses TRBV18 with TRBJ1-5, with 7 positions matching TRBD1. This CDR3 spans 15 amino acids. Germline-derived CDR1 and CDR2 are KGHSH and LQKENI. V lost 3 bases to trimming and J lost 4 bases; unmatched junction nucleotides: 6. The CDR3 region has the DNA TGTGCCAGCTCACCGGGTGAGGGGGCGAATCAGCCCCAGCATTTT. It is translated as CASSPGEGANQPQHF.

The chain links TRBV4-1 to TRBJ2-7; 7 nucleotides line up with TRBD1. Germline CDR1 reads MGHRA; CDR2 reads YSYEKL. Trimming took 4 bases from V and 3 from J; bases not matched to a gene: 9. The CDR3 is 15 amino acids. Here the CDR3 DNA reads TGCGCCAGCAGCCCCCGGACAGGAACAGACTACGAGCAGTACTTC. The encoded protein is CASSPRTGTDYEQYF.

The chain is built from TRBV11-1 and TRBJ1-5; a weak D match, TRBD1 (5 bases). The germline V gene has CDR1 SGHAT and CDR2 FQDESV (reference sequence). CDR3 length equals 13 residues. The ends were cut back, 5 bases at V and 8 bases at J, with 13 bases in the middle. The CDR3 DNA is TGTGCCAGCAGCCGAGCCATCAGGGAGCCCCAGCATTTT. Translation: CASSRAIREPQHF.

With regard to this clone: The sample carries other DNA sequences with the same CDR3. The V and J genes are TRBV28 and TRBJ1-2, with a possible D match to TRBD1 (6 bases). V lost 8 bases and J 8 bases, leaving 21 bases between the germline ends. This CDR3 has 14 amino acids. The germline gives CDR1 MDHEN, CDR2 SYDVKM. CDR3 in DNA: TGTGCCAGCGCTGGGGGGGGGCGCGCATACGGCTACACCTTC. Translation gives CASAGGGRAYGYTF.

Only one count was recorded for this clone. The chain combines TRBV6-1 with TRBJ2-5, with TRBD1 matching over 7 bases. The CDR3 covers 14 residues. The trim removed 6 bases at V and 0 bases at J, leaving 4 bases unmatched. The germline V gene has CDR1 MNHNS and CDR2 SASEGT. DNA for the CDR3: TGTGCCAGCAGAAGGGACAGTTACCAAGAGACCCAGTACTTC. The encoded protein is CASRRDSYQETQYF.

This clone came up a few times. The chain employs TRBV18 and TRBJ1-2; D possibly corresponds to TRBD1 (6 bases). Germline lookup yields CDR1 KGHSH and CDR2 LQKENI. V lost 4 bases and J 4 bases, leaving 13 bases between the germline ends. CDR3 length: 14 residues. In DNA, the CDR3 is TGTGCCAGCTCACGAGGGGGTCCAACCTATGGCTACACCTTC. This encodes CASSRGGPTYGYTF. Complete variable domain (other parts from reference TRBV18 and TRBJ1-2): NAGVMQNPRHLVRRRGQEARLRCSPMKGHSHVYWYRQLPEEGLKFMVYLQKENIIDESGMPKERFSAEFPKEGPSILRIQQVVRGDSAAYFCASSRGGPTYGYTFGSGTRLTVV.

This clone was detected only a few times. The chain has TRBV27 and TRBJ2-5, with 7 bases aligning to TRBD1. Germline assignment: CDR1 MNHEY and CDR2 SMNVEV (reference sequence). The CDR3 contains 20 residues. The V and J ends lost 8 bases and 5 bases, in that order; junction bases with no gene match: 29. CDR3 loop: CASWDPNRGPLGRGHETQYF. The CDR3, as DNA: TGTGCCAGCTGGGATCCCAACAGGGGACCCCTGGGCCGGGGTCACGAGACCCAGTACTTC.

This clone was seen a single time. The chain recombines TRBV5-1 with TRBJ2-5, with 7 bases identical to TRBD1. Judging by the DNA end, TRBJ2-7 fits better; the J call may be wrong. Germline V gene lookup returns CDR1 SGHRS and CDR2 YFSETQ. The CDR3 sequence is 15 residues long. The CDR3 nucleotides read TGCGCCAGCAGCTTGTTAGGGGACAGCCCCTACGAGCAGTACTTC. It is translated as CASSLLGDSPYEQYF.

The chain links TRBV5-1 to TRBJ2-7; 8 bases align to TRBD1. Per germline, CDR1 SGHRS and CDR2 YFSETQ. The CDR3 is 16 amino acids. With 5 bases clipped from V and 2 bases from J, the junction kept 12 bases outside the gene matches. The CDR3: CASSIGGGQGAYEQYF. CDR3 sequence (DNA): TGCGCCAGCAGTATTGGGGGAGGACAGGGTGCCTACGAGCAGTACTTC.

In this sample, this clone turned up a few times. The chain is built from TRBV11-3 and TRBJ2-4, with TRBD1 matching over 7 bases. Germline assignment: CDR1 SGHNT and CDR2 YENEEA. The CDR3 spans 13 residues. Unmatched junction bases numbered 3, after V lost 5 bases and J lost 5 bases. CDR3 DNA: TGTGCCAGCAGCAACGACAGGGAAAACATTCAGTACTTC. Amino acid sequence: CASSNDRENIQYF.

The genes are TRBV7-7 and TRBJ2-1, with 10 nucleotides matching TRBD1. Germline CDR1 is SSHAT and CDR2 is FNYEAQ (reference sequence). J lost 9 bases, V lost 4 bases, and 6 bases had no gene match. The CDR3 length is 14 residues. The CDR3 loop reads CASSSDRGMGEQFF. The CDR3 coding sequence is TGTGCCAGCAGCTCGGACAGGGGGATGGGTGAGCAGTTCTTC.

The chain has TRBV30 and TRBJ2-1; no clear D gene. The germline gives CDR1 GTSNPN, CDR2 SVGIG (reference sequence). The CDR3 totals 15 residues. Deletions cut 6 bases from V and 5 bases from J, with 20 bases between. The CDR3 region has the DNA TGTGCCTGCGCGGATGTGTATCGCGATCACAATGAGCAGTTCTTC. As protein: CACADVYRDHNEQFF.

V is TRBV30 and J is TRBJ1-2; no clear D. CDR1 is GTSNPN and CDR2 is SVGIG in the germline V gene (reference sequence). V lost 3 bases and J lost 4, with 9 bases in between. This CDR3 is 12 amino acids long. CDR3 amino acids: CAWRVGVYGYTF. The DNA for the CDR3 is TGTGCCTGGAGGGTAGGAGTCTATGGCTACACCTTC.

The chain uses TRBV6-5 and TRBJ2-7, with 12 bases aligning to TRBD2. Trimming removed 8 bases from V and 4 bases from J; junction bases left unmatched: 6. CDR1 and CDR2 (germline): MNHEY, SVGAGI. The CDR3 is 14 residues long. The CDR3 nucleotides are TGTGCCAGCGGGCTAGCGGGAGGGGGGTACGAGCAGTACTTC. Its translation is CASGLAGGGYEQYF.

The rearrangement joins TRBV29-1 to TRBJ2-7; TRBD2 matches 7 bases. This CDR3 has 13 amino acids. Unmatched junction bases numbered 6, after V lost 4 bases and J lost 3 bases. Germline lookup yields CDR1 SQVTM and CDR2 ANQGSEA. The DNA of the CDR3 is TGCAGCGTTGGGGCGGGAGACCACTACGAGCAGTACTTC. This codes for CSVGAGDHYEQYF.

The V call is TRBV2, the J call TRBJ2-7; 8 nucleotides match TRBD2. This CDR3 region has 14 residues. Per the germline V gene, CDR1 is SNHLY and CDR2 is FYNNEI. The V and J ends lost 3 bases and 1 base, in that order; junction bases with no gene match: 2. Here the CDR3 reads CASSDLAGSYEQYF. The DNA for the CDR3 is TGTGCCAGCAGTGACTTAGCGGGGTCCTACGAGCAGTACTTC.

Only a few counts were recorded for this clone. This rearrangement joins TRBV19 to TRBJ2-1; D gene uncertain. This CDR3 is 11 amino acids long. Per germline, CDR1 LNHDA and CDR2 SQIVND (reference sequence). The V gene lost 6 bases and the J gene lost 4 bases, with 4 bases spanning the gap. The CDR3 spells CASRQYNEQFF. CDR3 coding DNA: TGTGCCAGTAGGCAGTACAATGAGCAGTTCTTC.